The TCR beta chain under discussion was sequenced for a study of blood T cell repertoires in COVID-19. In the study overall: COVID-19 samples collected from the United States, Italy and Spain covered acute and convalescent phases. The analysed material was cDNA or gDNA that came from T cells, B-cell-depleted T cells, or PBMCs.

The table came from immunoSEQ multiplex PCR; TCRdb's copy has only in-frame clones and leaves some out. This repertoire shows roughly 180,000 clones, about 80% found once; its top ten account for around 8.1%. Sequencing input: peripheral blood. The clonotype was recovered from a woman between 50 and 59 years old with active or convalescent COVID-19.

CDR3 nucleotide sequence: TGTGCCAGTAGCCCCCGGGACAATGAGCAGTTCTTC. It encodes CASSPRDNEQFF. The chain links TRBV19 to TRBJ2-1; the D is unclear. The germline gives CDR1 LNHDA, CDR2 SQIVND (reference sequence). CDR3 length: 12 residues. Trimming removed 6 bases from V and 5 bases from J, with 8 bases in between.